Listed below are T cell receptor beta chains from one sample, sequenced in a study of Ad26.COV2.S vaccination and SARS-CoV-2 variants. The repertoire was sequenced with immunoSEQ multiplex PCR; TCRdb's copy has only in-frame clones and lacks some. This sample has hundreds of thousands of clones; about nine tenths occur once, and the top ten carry over 9%. Here the sequenced sample was peripheral blood, taken in a trial of Ad26.COV2.S vaccine versus placebo. These receptors were collected from a person between 18 and 59 years old who received the Ad26.COV2.S COVID-19 vaccine or a placebo. CDR3s include the opening cysteine and the closing phenylalanine or tryptophan. The D gene is left open where the match is weak. Rows give clone size only sometimes, using once, few, many, or a class for an expanded clone.

v_gene: TRBV11-2; abundance: .; j_gene: TRBJ2-2; d_gene: .; CDR3aa: CASSHGPNTGELFF; CDR3nt: TGTGCCAGCAGCCACGGACCCAACACCGGGGAGCTGTTTTTT
v_gene: TRBV7-6; abundance: .; j_gene: TRBJ1-4; d_gene: .; CDR3aa: CASSSGGEAANEKLFF; CDR3nt: TGTGCCAGCAGCTCGGGGGGGGAGGCGGCTAATGAAAAACTGTTTTTT
v_gene: TRBV2; abundance: .; j_gene: TRBJ1-2; d_gene: .; CDR3aa: CASLGPPDRGGNGYTF; CDR3nt: TGTGCCAGCCTCGGGCCTCCGGACAGAGGGGGGAATGGCTACACCTTC
v_gene: TRBV3-1/TRBV3-2; abundance: .; j_gene: TRBJ2-5; d_gene: .; CDR3aa: CASSQDTFSFQETQYF; CDR3nt: TGTGCCAGCAGCCAAGACACCTTCTCCTTCCAAGAGACCCAGTACTTC
v_gene: TRBV6-5; abundance: .; j_gene: TRBJ2-2; d_gene: .; CDR3aa: CASSYEVEELFF; CDR3nt: TGTGCCAGCAGTTACGAGGTGGAGGAGCTGTTTTTT
v_gene: TRBV5-1; abundance: .; j_gene: TRBJ1-1; d_gene: .; CDR3aa: CASSPGPQNTEAFF; CDR3nt: TGCGCCAGCAGCCCCGGGCCCCAGAACACTGAAGCTTTCTTT
v_gene: TRBV30; abundance: .; j_gene: TRBJ2-7; d_gene: .; CDR3aa: CAWSVRQSYEQYF; CDR3nt: TGTGCCTGGAGTGTACGGCAGTCCTACGAGCAGTACTTC
v_gene: TRBV4-3; abundance: few; j_gene: TRBJ2-7; d_gene: .; CDR3aa: CASSQGLDYEQYF; CDR3nt: TGCGCCAGCAGCCAAGGCCTAGACTACGAGCAGTACTTC
v_gene: TRBV6-5; abundance: .; j_gene: TRBJ2-2; d_gene: .; CDR3aa: CASSYFGSLAGELFF; CDR3nt: TGTGCCAGCAGTTACTTCGGGAGTCTGGCCGGGGAGCTGTTTTTT
v_gene: TRBV19; abundance: .; j_gene: TRBJ2-7; d_gene: TRBD1; CDR3aa: CASSLWGQGSEQYF; CDR3nt: TGTGCCAGTTCCCTTTGGGGACAGGGATCCGAGCAGTACTTC
v_gene: TRBV2; abundance: once; j_gene: TRBJ1-4; d_gene: TRBD1; CDR3aa: CASRIPGQGLRNEKLFF; CDR3nt: TGTGCCAGCAGGATACCGGGACAGGGGCTGCGGAATGAAAAACTGTTTTTT
v_gene: TRBV4-3; abundance: .; j_gene: TRBJ1-4; d_gene: .; CDR3aa: CASSQDQSGGGEKLFF; CDR3nt: TGCGCCAGCAGCCAAGATCAGTCCGGGGGCGGCGAAAAACTGTTTTTT
v_gene: TRBV10-3; abundance: .; j_gene: TRBJ2-7; d_gene: .; CDR3aa: CATTTVSSYEQYF; CDR3nt: TGTGCCACCACAACTGTGAGCTCCTACGAGCAGTACTTC
v_gene: TRBV27; abundance: .; j_gene: TRBJ2-7; d_gene: TRBD2; CDR3aa: CASRPFLAASYEQYF; CDR3nt: TGTGCCAGCAGACCCTTCCTAGCGGCATCCTACGAGCAGTACTTC